This T cell receptor (beta chain) appears in the sequencing data of a study of T cell repertoires in cytomegalovirus infection. TCRdb recomputed calls from the reads with MiXCR, one row per CDR3 protein. The table has about 330,000 distinct CDR3 sequences, approximately 9.5% seen once. This clonotype was counted ten times or more. V shed 5 bases and J 1 base; nucleotides not matched to a gene: 4. This CDR3 has 15 amino acids. Germline-derived CDR1 and CDR2 are SGHTA and FQGNSA. What was sequenced was PBMCs. The clonotype originates from a human donor in good health (CMV status not recorded). Some clones in this sample may be carry-over from other donors' samples. The V gene is TRBV7-2, the J gene TRBJ1-1, with TRBD1 matching 10 bases. CDR3 loop: CASSRRTGGNTEAFF. The CDR3 region has the DNA TGTGCCAGCAGCCGACGGACAGGGGGGAACACTGAAGCTTTCTTT.